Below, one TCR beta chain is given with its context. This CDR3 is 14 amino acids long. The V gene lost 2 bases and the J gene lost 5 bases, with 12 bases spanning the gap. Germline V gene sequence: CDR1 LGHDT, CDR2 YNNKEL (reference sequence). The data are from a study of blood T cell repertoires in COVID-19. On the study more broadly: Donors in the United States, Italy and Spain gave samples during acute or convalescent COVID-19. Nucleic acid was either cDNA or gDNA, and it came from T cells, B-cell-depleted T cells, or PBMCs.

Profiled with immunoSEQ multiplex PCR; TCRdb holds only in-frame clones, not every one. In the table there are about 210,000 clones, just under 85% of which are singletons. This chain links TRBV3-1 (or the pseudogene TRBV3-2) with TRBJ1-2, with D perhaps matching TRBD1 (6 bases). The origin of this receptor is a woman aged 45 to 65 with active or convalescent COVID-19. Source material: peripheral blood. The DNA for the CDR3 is TGTGCCAGCAGCCAACAGGGGACGGGGTATGGCTACACCTTC. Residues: CASSQQGTGYGYTF.